This T cell receptor (beta chain) appears in the sequencing data of a study of blood T cell repertoires in COVID-19. On the study more broadly: Italy, Spain and the United States were the sources of the convalescent and acute COVID-19 samples.

In this sample, this clone turned up a few times. The CDR3 totals 12 residues. Germline V lookup: CDR1 SGHRS, CDR2 YFSETQ. Trimming took 3 bases from V and 6 from J, leaving 10 bases between them. Produced via immunoSEQ multiplex PCR; TCRdb's table is partial and in-frame only. There are about 280,000 clones in the sample; 70% to 90% occur only once, and roughly 4.6% lies in the top ten. Sequencing was carried out using peripheral blood. The J gene is TRBJ2-7, the V gene TRBV5-1; a possible D gene is TRBD2 (6 bases). The TCR sequence derives from a middle-aged man with active or convalescent COVID-19. As DNA, the CDR3 is TGCGCCAGCAGCTCGACTAGTGGCGAGCAGTACTTC. This gives the protein CASSSTSGEQYF.